Presented here are 10 T cell receptor beta chains from one specimen sequenced in a study of monozygotic twins with cystic fibrosis. The table came from immunoSEQ multiplex PCR; TCRdb's copy has only in-frame clones and leaves some out. This table has approximately 25,000 clones, about 91% appearing once. The material sequenced was blood. These receptors came from a girl aged 2 to 9 with cystic fibrosis.

This clone is a singleton in its sample. The CDR3 coding sequence is TGTGCCAGCAGCTTGGGGGGTGGAAACACCATATATTTT. Translating it yields CASSLGGGNTIYF. V and J are TRBV7-8 and TRBJ1-3, with D perhaps TRBD1 (5 bases). The germline V gene encodes CDR1 SGHVS and CDR2 FQNEAQ. The V end lost 3 bases, the J end lost 3 bases, and 6 bases lay between the germline ends. This CDR3 spans 13 amino acids.

The V and J genes are TRBV5-6 and TRBJ2-7, with D possibly called TRBD1 or TRBD2 (5 bases each). CDR3 length: 14 residues. V lost 4 bases and J 4 bases, leaving 15 bases between the germline ends. Germline V lookup: CDR1 SGHDT, CDR2 YYEEEE. Here the CDR3 DNA reads TGTGCCAGCAGCGTAAGAGGGGTCGGTTACGAGCAGTACTTC. This translates into CASSVRGVGYEQYF.

This chain connects TRBV5-6 to TRBJ2-6; D ambiguous. CDR3 size: 14 residues. Trimming cost V 3 bases and J 0 bases, with 4 bases left between them. Germline V CDR1 and CDR2: SGHDT, YYEEEE. CDR3 nucleotide sequence: TGTGCCAGCAGCTATACCTCTGGGGCCAACGTCCTGACTTTC. Its translation: CASSYTSGANVLTF.

This clone has only one observation. This sequence joins TRBV10-2 and TRBJ2-7, with TRBD2 matching 10 bases. This CDR3 contains 16 residues. Germline lookup yields CDR1 WSHSY and CDR2 SAAADI. The V and J ends lost 6 bases and 1 base, in that order; junction bases with no gene match: 9. The DNA of the CDR3 is TGCGCCAGCAGAGCGGGGGGGATTTTCTTATCCTACGAGCAGTACTTC. Translated, it gives CASRAGGIFLSYEQYF.

The chain joins TRBV6-5 to TRBJ2-7, with 8 bases identical to TRBD1. The junction had 1 base not matched to a gene; V was cut back by 2 bases and J by 10 bases. The CDR3 has 11 amino acids. The germline gives CDR1 MNHEY, CDR2 SVGAGI. CDR3 amino acids: CASSYGTGQYF. The CDR3, as DNA: TGTGCCAGCAGTTACGGGACAGGACAGTACTTC.

This clone was recorded only once. V and J are TRBV6-5 and TRBJ2-7; D is unclear. This CDR3 has 12 amino acids. Germline V lookup: CDR1 MNHEY, CDR2 SVGAGI. Trimming took off 0 bases at V and 6 bases at J, with 6 bases between the two ends. The CDR3 DNA reads TGTGCCAGCAGTTACTCGGGGTTCGAGCAGTACTTC. Protein sequence: CASSYSGFEQYF.

The CDR3 nucleotides read TGTGCCAGCAGCGTAGGGGCAGAATCCTACGAGCAGTACTTC. It encodes CASSVGAESYEQYF. The chain has TRBV9 and TRBJ2-7; D uncertain. The V end lost 0 bases, the J end lost 1 base, and 8 bases lay between the germline ends. CDR1 is SGDLS, CDR2 YYNGEE, per germline. The CDR3 is 14 amino acids.

This rearrangement joins TRBV19 to TRBJ2-5, with D unresolved. Germline loops: CDR1 LNHDA, CDR2 SQIVND (reference sequence). Trimming removed 4 bases from V and 4 bases from J, with 13 bases in between. The CDR3 runs to 14 residues. CDR3 sequence reads: CASSTRGLGETQYF. For the CDR3, the DNA is TGTGCCAGTAGTACCCGAGGATTGGGAGAGACCCAGTACTTC.

The chain couples TRBV4-3 to TRBJ1-2; TRBD1 matches at 7 bases. V dropped 1 base and J dropped 2; count of bases not matched to a gene: 4. CDR1 and CDR2 from the germline V gene are LGHNA and YSLEER. The CDR3 spans 15 residues. The CDR3 DNA is TGCGCCAGCAGCCAAGGAGCGGGACAGAACTATGGCTACACCTTC. Amino acids: CASSQGAGQNYGYTF.

This chain uses TRBV6-5 with TRBJ1-5, with D unclear. Germline V CDR1 and CDR2: MNHEY, SVGAGI. The V end lost 4 bases, the J end lost 1 base, and 14 bases lay between the germline ends. CDR3 length: 16 amino acids. CDR3 nucleotide sequence: TGTGCCAGCAGTTCCTCCTATACCTACAGCAATCAGCCCCAGCATTTT. This sequence encodes CASSSSYTYSNQPQHF.